This T cell receptor beta chain was captured in a study of CD8+ T cells in alopecia areata. Overall study findings and caveats: Affected lesional scalp, above all in alopecia totalis/universalis, was more clonal than normal scalp.

J lost 3 bases, V lost 2 bases, and 3 bases had no gene match. CDR1 FNHDT and CDR2 SITEND come from the germline V gene (reference sequence). The CDR3 has 14 residues. It was cDNA, reverse transcribed from extracted RNA, that served as the sequencing template. Measured with immunoSEQ multiplex PCR; TCRdb has only the in-frame clones, and not every one. This sample has 200,000 to 300,000 clones and no singletons, with approximately 1.2% in the ten largest. Scientists pooled cutaneous lymph node cells and sorted them on CD4, CD8alpha, NKG2D, NKG2ACE and other markers. This clone was seen more than once but under ten times. Its target is unknown. The listed genes are named as in mouse. The read is 4 residues too short to cover the CDR3 end, so that end is filled in from the germline J gene. Distinct nucleotide sequences in the sample also encode this CDR3.

Sequenced: CD4+ T cells sorted from a lymph node. The chain has TRBV19 and TRBJ2-5, with TRBD1 matching over 7 bases. This sequence originates from a C3H/HeJ mouse with alopecia areata. This strain's MHC haplotype is H2-k. CDR3 residues: CASSIGTAQDTQYF. The DNA read from the CDR3 is TGTGCCAGCAGTATCGGGACAGCTCAAGAC. Filled out from reference TRBV19 and TRBJ2-5, the complete variable domain reads GGIITQTPKFLIGQEGQKLTLKCQQNFNHDTMYWYRQDSGKGLRLIYYSITENDLQKGDLSEGYDASREKKSSFSLTVTSAQKNEMAVFLCASSIGTAQDTQYFGPGTRLLVL.